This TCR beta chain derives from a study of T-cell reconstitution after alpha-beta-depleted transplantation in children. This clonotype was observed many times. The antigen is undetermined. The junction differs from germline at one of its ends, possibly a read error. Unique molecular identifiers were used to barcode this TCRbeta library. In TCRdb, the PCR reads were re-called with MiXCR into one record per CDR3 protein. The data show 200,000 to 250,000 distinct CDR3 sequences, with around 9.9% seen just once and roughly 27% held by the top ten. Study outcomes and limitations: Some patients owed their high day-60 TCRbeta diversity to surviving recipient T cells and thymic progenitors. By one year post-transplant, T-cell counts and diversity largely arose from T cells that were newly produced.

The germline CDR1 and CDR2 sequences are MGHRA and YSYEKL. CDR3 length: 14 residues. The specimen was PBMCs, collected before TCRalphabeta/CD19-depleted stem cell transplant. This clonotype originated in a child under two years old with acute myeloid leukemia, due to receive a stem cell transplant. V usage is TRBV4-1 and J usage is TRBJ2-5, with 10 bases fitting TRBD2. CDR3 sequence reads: CASSPLAGAETQYF. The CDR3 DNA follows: TGTGCCAGCAGTCCCCTAGCGGGAGCAGAGACCCAGTACTTC.